The rows below give T cell receptor beta chains drawn from one sample of a study of response to subunit inactivated influenza vaccine. One entry per CDR3 protein results from TCRdb running MiXCR on the RT-PCR reads. This sample has about 480,000 distinct CDR3 sequences, with about 25% found just once. The sample was CD4+ T cells sorted from PBMCs, taken around 5 days after vaccination. The receptors derive from a man between 50 and 59 years old who received an inactivated influenza vaccine. The CDR3 runs from the conserved cysteine through the conserved F or W. A D gene is named only where the DNA matches it firmly. The size of a clone is reported for some rows only, either as once, few or many, or as a class for expanded clones.

D gene,CDR3 length,J gene,clone size,V gene,CDR3 protein,CDR3 DNA
TRBD2,13,TRBJ2-5,NA,TRBV29-1,CSVVGLAGETQYF,TGCAGCGTTGTGGGTCTAGCGGGAGAGACCCAGTACTTC
NA,13,TRBJ2-5,once,TRBV30,CAWSVRSQETQYF,TGTGCCTGGAGTGTCAGGAGCCAAGAGACCCAGTACTTC
NA,15,TRBJ2-1,once,TRBV28,CASKGGGGAYNEQFF,TGTGCCAGCAAGGGGGGAGGGGGCGCCTACAATGAGCAGTTCTTC
NA,14,TRBJ1-1,once,TRBV6-1,CASRDGGRNTEAFF,TGTGCCAGCAGAGACGGGGGGCGGAACACTGAAGCTTTCTTT
TRBD2,17,TRBJ2-7,once,TRBV4-2,CASSQGTSGGPAYEQYF,TGTGCCAGCAGCCAGGGGACTAGCGGGGGCCCTGCCTACGAGCAGTACTTC
NA,15,TRBJ2-3,few,TRBV7-2,CASSLANIFTDTQYF,TGTGCCAGCAGCTTAGCGAACATCTTCACAGATACGCAGTATTTT
TRBD2,15,TRBJ2-1,NA,TRBV29-1,CSVVVLSGRANEQFF,TGCAGCGTTGTAGTTTTAAGCGGGAGGGCCAATGAGCAGTTCTTC
NA,12,TRBJ1-3,NA,TRBV10-3,CASQTTGNTIYF,TGTGCCTCACAAACCACTGGAAACACCATATATTTT
NA,13,TRBJ2-1,many,TRBV12-3/TRBV12-4,CASSFGTYNEQFF,TGTGCCAGCAGTTTCGGGACGTACAATGAGCAGTTCTTC
TRBD2,14,TRBJ2-3,NA,TRBV7-2,CASSWGGVEDTQYF,TGTGCCAGCAGCTGGGGGGGGGTCGAGGATACGCAGTATTTT